This entry lists 12 T cell receptor beta chains sequenced from one sample in a study of Graves' ophthalmopathy and Graves' hyperthyroidism. The study amplified TCR beta CDR3 regions using RNA transcripts. First-round RT-PCR relied on HTBI primers, and a second-round multiplex PCR came next. One entry per CDR3 protein results from TCRdb running MiXCR on the multiplex PCR reads. Of about 700,000 distinct CDR3 sequences in the sample, 40% are singletons; the top ten hold 40% to 55%. Sequenced material: peripheral blood. The receptors here all came from an adult man with Graves' ophthalmopathy.

This clonotype showed up just a few times. The rearrangement joins TRBV11-2 to TRBJ2-7; TRBD2 matches 14 bases. The CDR3 has 19 amino acids. The V and J ends lost 3 bases and 1 base, in that order; junction bases with no gene match: 11. The V gene's germline CDR1 is SGHAT and CDR2 FQNNGV. The CDR3, as DNA: TGTGCCAGCAGCTTCAGGTCCCCGGGACTAGCGGGAGTTTCCTACGAGCAGTACTTC. Translation: CASSFRSPGLAGVSYEQYF. Complete variable domain (other parts from reference TRBV11-2 and TRBJ2-7): EAGVAQSPRYKIIEKRQSVAFWCNPISGHATLYWYQQILGQGPKLLIQFQNNGVVDDSQLPKDRFSAERLKGVDSTLKIQPAKLEDSAVYLCASSFRSPGLAGVSYEQYFGPGTRLTVT.

The chain combines TRBV15 with TRBJ2-7; D gene ambiguous. V lost 2 bases and J 1 base, leaving 18 bases between the germline ends. The CDR3 length is 17 residues. The germline V gene encodes CDR1 LNHNV and CDR2 YYDKDF (reference sequence). CDR3 loop: CATSRPLFRQASYEQYF. CDR3 bases: TGTGCCACCAGCAGACCCCTTTTCAGGCAGGCTTCCTACGAGCAGTACTTC.

Only a few counts were recorded for this clonotype. V usage is TRBV6-6 and J usage is TRBJ2-7; TRBD1 might be the D (6 bases). The V gene lost 0 bases and the J gene lost 1 base, with 10 bases spanning the gap. CDR1 MNHNY and CDR2 SVGAGI come from the germline V gene (reference sequence). The CDR3 is 15 amino acids. CDR3 in amino acids: CASSYSSGQSYEQYF. CDR3 DNA: TGTGCCAGCAGTTACTCCTCTGGACAGTCCTACGAGCAGTACTTC.

The genes are TRBV24-1 and TRBJ2-5; D might be TRBD1 (6 bases). The end of the DNA fits TRBJ2-7 better, so the J call may be wrong. The CDR3 runs 18 residues. Germline V gene lookup returns CDR1 KGHDR and CDR2 SFDVKD. The chain's CDR3 is CASNFEGVRPGPGDEQYF. The CDR3 DNA follows: TGTGCCAGCAACTTTGAGGGGGTCAGACCGGGACCTGGAGACGAGCAGTACTTC.

The gene calls are TRBV14 and TRBJ2-5, with 10 bases matching TRBD2. The CDR3 totals 15 residues. V dropped 1 base and J dropped 5; count of bases not matched to a gene: 4. Germline CDR1 is SGHDN and CDR2 is FVKESK. CDR3 sequence reads: CASSQGLAGVETQYF. CDR3 sequence (DNA): TGTGCCAGCAGCCAAGGCCTAGCGGGAGTCGAGACCCAGTACTTC. Variable domain in full (rest from reference TRBV14 and TRBJ2-5): EAGVTQFPSHSVIEKGQTVTLRCDPISGHDNLYWYRRVMGKEIKFLLHFVKESKQDESGMPNNRFLAERTGGTYSTLKVQPAELEDSGVYFCASSQGLAGVETQYFGPGTRLLVL.

The chain joins TRBV24-1 to TRBJ1-6; 9 nucleotides align to TRBD1. Trimming cost V 11 bases and J 9 bases; bases outside gene matches: 16. Germline V CDR1 and CDR2: KGHDR, SFDVKD. The CDR3 sequence is 16 residues long. CDR3 protein: CASSHPPGQGSSPLHF. The CDR3 bases are TGTGCCAGCAGCCACCCGCCGGGACAGGGCAGTTCACCCCTCCACTTT.

This clonotype was recorded a few times. The CDR3 region is CATSRADRGRFSGANVLTF. In nucleotides, the CDR3 is TGTGCCACCAGCAGAGCCGACAGGGGGCGTTTCTCTGGGGCCAACGTCCTGACTTTC. This sequence joins TRBV15 and TRBJ2-6, with 10 bases matching TRBD1. Germline-derived CDR1 and CDR2 are LNHNV and YYDKDF (reference sequence). This CDR3 is built from 19 residues. Unmatched junction bases numbered 6, after V lost 1 base and J lost 0 bases.

Only one count was recorded for this clonotype. The J gene is TRBJ2-5, the V gene TRBV10-2, with D tentatively TRBD2 (9 bases). CDR3 size: 19 residues. The V end lost 2 bases, the J end lost 7 bases, and 29 bases lay between the germline ends. CDR1 and CDR2 (germline): WSHSY, SAAADI. The CDR3, as DNA: TGCGCCAGCAGTGAGAAATGGACAGGGACTGGCGGGGGGGCGCGGACCCAGTACTTC. Its protein is CASSEKWTGTGGGARTQYF.

This clonotype was picked up many times. In nucleotides, the CDR3 is TGTGCCACCAGTGATCACGGTCAGCCCCAGCATTTT. It yields the protein CATSDHGQPQHF. The gene calls are TRBV24-1 and TRBJ1-5; no reliable D call. This CDR3 contains 12 residues. Trimming took 3 bases from V and 6 from J, leaving 5 bases between them. The germline V gene encodes CDR1 KGHDR and CDR2 SFDVKD.

This clonotype was observed at least ten times. This rearrangement joins TRBV10-3 to TRBJ2-5; D uncertain. The CDR3 runs 13 residues. Per the germline V gene, CDR1 is ENHRY and CDR2 is SYGVKD. V dropped 0 bases and J dropped 5 bases, with 7 bases sitting between them. This chain's CDR3 is CAISESDEETQYF. CDR3 in DNA: TGTGCCATCAGTGAGTCGGACGAGGAGACCCAGTACTTC.

Here the CDR3 reads CASSPRGRKDTQYF. CDR3 DNA sequence: TGTGCCAGCAGTCCCAGGGGGCGTAAAGATACGCAGTATTTT. V usage is TRBV6-5 and J usage is TRBJ2-3; 8 nucleotides agree with TRBD1. Germline V lookup: CDR1 MNHEY, CDR2 SVGAGI. This CDR3 contains 14 residues. J lost 5 bases, V lost 5 bases, and 6 bases had no gene match.

V and J are TRBV15 and TRBJ1-5; tentatively, D is TRBD1 (5 bases). The CDR3 covers 14 residues. Per germline, CDR1 LNHNV and CDR2 YYDKDF (reference sequence). Trimming stripped 1 base from V and 5 bases from J, with 9 bases between. This chain's CDR3 is CATSRVGGHQPQHF. The CDR3 DNA reads as TGTGCCACCAGCAGAGTGGGGGGACATCAGCCCCAGCATTTT.